Shown below are 21 T cell receptor beta chains from a single sample sequenced in a study of spatial heterogeneity in lung cancer. General study results and limits: Mutation tallies in tumors tracked expanded intratumoral alpha and beta TCR counts.

TCRdb recomputed calls from the 5' RACE reads with MiXCR, one row per CDR3 protein. The sample has roughly 800 distinct CDR3 sequences, around a tenth seen once. Documented time point: sample taken at primary tumor resection. For these TCRs, the target antigens are not known. This specimen was lung tumor tissue, taken at surgery. The receptors stem from a male donor with early-stage non-small cell lung cancer.

By sample share, this clonotype is large. V usage is TRBV7-6 and J usage is TRBJ2-2; no firm D call. Germline CDR1 SGHVS, CDR2 FNYEAQ. Trimming took 1 base from V and 6 from J, leaving 6 bases between them. The CDR3 loop spans 13 amino acids. In DNA, the CDR3 is TGTGCCAGCAGCTTAGTTGTGTCCGGGGAGCTGTTTTTT. Its protein product is CASSLVVSGELFF.

In its sample, this clonotype ranks as medium-sized. The V and J genes are TRBV20-1 and TRBJ2-3; 16 bases align to TRBD2. Trimming took 5 bases from V and 5 from J; bases not matched to a gene: 13. This CDR3 has 18 residues. Germline V CDR1 and CDR2: DFQATT, SNEGSKA (reference sequence). As DNA, the CDR3 is TGCAGTGCTTCTCCGGGACTAGCGGGAGGGCCGGTTGGAGATACGCAGTATTTT. It yields the protein CSASPGLAGGPVGDTQYF.

In this sample, this clonotype turned up a few times. V gene TRBV28 combines with J gene TRBJ2-7; 14 bases are a match to TRBD2. After removal of 6 bases from V and 7 bases from J, the junction contained 5 bases not matched to a gene. The germline V gene encodes CDR1 MDHEN and CDR2 SYDVKM. The CDR3 covers 14 residues. The CDR3 coding sequence is TGTGCCAGCAGGACTAGCGGGAGGGCGATGGAGCAGTACTTC. It yields the protein CASRTSGRAMEQYF.

Relative to its sample, this clonotype is medium-sized. The gene calls are TRBV7-3 and TRBJ1-6; 9 bases match TRBD1. This CDR3 comprises 13 residues. V shed 11 bases and J 7 bases; nucleotides not matched to a gene: 6. Germline V gives CDR1 SGHTA, CDR2 FQGTGA. The DNA for the CDR3 is TGTGCCTCGGGACAGGGACAGAATTCACCCCTCCACTTT. Encoded protein: CASGQGQNSPLHF.

This clonotype is categorized as medium-sized (0.01 to 0.1%). The chain couples TRBV4-2 to TRBJ2-7, with 7 bases aligning to TRBD2. The J segment lost 3 bases and the V segment lost 2 bases, leaving 4 bases of the junction unmatched. Per the germline V gene, CDR1 is LGHNA and CDR2 is YNFKEQ. The CDR3 sequence is 14 residues long. The CDR3 spells CASSQTGGLYEQYF. CDR3 nucleotides: TGTGCCAGCAGCCAAACGGGAGGTCTCTACGAGCAGTACTTC.

By share, this clonotype ranks as medium-sized. The rearrangement joins TRBV20-1 to TRBJ2-7; weak D call: TRBD1 (5 bases). The CDR3 has 16 amino acids. The V end lost 0 bases, the J end lost 5 bases, and 20 bases lay between the germline ends. Looked up from germline, CDR1 is DFQATT and CDR2 is SNEGSKA (reference sequence). The CDR3 region is CSARDHRGPPTDEQYF. The DNA of the CDR3 is TGCAGTGCTAGAGACCATAGGGGCCCACCGACGGACGAGCAGTACTTC.

In the case of this clonotype: Germline and junction disagree at one end, which may indicate a read error. This chain uses TRBV6-2 or TRBV6-3 with TRBJ2-1; TRBD1 agrees at 7 bases. The V gene's germline CDR1 is MNHEY and CDR2 SVGEGT. This CDR3 is 15 amino acids long. CDR3 amino acids: CASRYRGSGYNGQFF. The CDR3 DNA is TGTGCCAGCAGGTACAGGGGCTCTGGCTACAATGGGCAGTTCTTC.

This clonotype is labeled medium-sized. The chain joins TRBV10-3 to TRBJ2-5, with D perhaps matching TRBD1 (5 bases). The ends were cut back, 5 bases at V and 4 bases at J, with 14 bases in the middle. This CDR3 is built from 14 residues. Germline CDR1 reads ENHRY; CDR2 reads SYGVKD. In nucleotides, the CDR3 is TGTGCCATCAGTTCAGACAGCCCGGGAGAGACCCAGTACTTC. Its protein product is CAISSDSPGETQYF.

V gene TRBV10-3 combines with J gene TRBJ2-7, with D tentatively TRBD2 (5 bases). This CDR3 spans 12 amino acids. Germline V gene sequence: CDR1 ENHRY, CDR2 SYGVKD. Trimming left V 10 bases short and J 3 bases short, with 13 bases between. This CDR3 is CASKKGLYEQYF. In nucleotides, the CDR3 is TGTGCCAGCAAGAAAGGACTCTACGAGCAGTACTTC.

V and J are TRBV20-1 and TRBJ2-5; D is undetermined. Germline CDR1 DFQATT, CDR2 SNEGSKA (reference sequence). The CDR3 is 13 residues long. With 1 base removed from V and 5 bases from J, the gap between germline ends came to 11 bases. The CDR3: CSARVSSWETQYF. The CDR3 DNA is TGCAGTGCTAGAGTTAGCTCCTGGGAGACCCAGTACTTC.

This clonotype was observed a handful of times. The rearrangement joins TRBV12-3 or TRBV12-4 to TRBJ1-3; D is uncertain. This CDR3 has 15 residues. Trimming removed 2 bases at V and 2 bases at J, with 10 bases between. CDR3 amino acids: CASSLYPRTGNTIYF. DNA of the CDR3: TGTGCCAGCAGTTTATATCCAAGGACTGGAAACACCATATATTTT.

On this clonotype itself: A much larger clone lies a single base off, so this may be a read error. The J gene is TRBJ2-1, the V gene TRBV6-2 or TRBV6-3; D not resolved. Trimming removed 0 bases from V and 0 bases from J, with 6 bases in between. CDR1 is MNHEY and CDR2 is SVGEGT in the germline V gene. The CDR3 totals 15 residues. The CDR3 DNA reads TGTGCCAGCAGTTACTCCCGATACTCCTACAATGAGCAGTTCTTC. Protein product: CASSYSRYSYNEQFF.

This clonotype counts as medium-sized. V usage is TRBV20-1 and J usage is TRBJ2-3; 8 bases fit TRBD2. Unmatched junction bases numbered 11, after V lost 7 bases and J lost 5 bases. This CDR3 contains 14 residues. The V gene's germline CDR1 is DFQATT and CDR2 SNEGSKA (reference sequence). CDR3 in amino acids: CSGWIAGSGDTQYF. CDR3 in DNA: TGCAGTGGTTGGATAGCGGGATCTGGAGATACGCAGTATTTT.

By its share, this clonotype is large (0.1 to 1%). This rearrangement joins TRBV6-2 or TRBV6-3 to TRBJ2-5, with 11 nucleotides matching TRBD2. Germline assignment: CDR1 MNHEY and CDR2 SVGEGT. The CDR3 totals 15 residues. V trimming: 5 bases; J trimming: 5 bases; junction bases outside the gene matches: 7. CDR3 in DNA: TGTGCCAGCAGTCCACCAACTAGCGGGGGCGAGACCCAGTACTTC. Translating gives CASSPPTSGGETQYF.

This clonotype is judged large. The chain uses TRBV5-6 and TRBJ2-7; D is unclear. CDR1 is SGHDT and CDR2 is YYEEEE in the germline V gene. The CDR3 length is 12 residues. The V and J ends lost 3 bases and 4 bases respectively, with 8 bases between them. In DNA, the CDR3 is TGTGCCAGCAGCTGCTATCCTTACGAGCAGTACTTC. This codes for CASSCYPYEQYF.

V is TRBV19 and J is TRBJ2-5; TRBD2 aligns across 8 bases. In germline, CDR1 is LNHDA, CDR2 SQIVND (reference sequence). With V trimmed by 5 bases and J by 4 bases, 12 bases remained unmatched. The CDR3 is made up of 16 amino acids. The CDR3 is CASSFFPAGVGETQYF. The CDR3 coding sequence is TGTGCCAGTAGTTTCTTCCCAGCGGGAGTAGGAGAGACCCAGTACTTC.

This clonotype rates as large. This rearrangement joins TRBV7-9 to TRBJ2-1; 13 positions agree with TRBD2. Losses at the gene ends were 3 bases for V and 0 bases for J; bases not matched to a gene: 8. Germline CDR1 and CDR2: SEHNR and FQNEAQ (reference sequence). This CDR3 region has 19 residues. CDR3 DNA sequence: TGTGCCAGCAGCTTTTGGACTAGCGGGAGTCACCGCTCCTACAATGAGCAGTTCTTC. Translating it yields CASSFWTSGSHRSYNEQFF.

This clonotype is labeled medium-sized. The V gene is TRBV12-3 or TRBV12-4, the J gene TRBJ1-5, with unresolved D. The CDR3 is made up of 12 amino acids. Trimming cost V 3 bases and J 5 bases, with 5 bases left between them. The DNA of the CDR3 is TGTGCCAGCAGTTTCCAGTATCAGCCCCAGCATTTT. Protein product: CASSFQYQPQHF.

Within the sample, this clonotype is medium-sized. The genes are TRBV24-1 and TRBJ2-3; TRBD2 is a possible D gene (5 bases). The CDR3 spans 17 residues. CDR1 and CDR2 from the germline V gene are KGHDR and SFDVKD. V lost 0 bases to trimming and J lost 0 bases, with 12 bases between them. The CDR3 region has the DNA TGTGCCACCAGTGATTTGGCGGGCGGGCCTAGCACAGATACGCAGTATTTT. This sequence encodes CATSDLAGGPSTDTQYF.

By frequency in the sample, this clonotype is medium-sized. The CDR3 coding sequence is TGTGCCAGCAGCTTCGCCGGACAGGCAGGTAGCGACAATCAGCCCCAGCATTTT. As protein: CASSFAGQAGSDNQPQHF. The rearrangement uses TRBV7-8 and TRBJ1-5, with 7 bases lining up with TRBD1. Trimming removed 3 bases from V and 3 bases from J; junction bases left unmatched: 14. CDR1 and CDR2 (germline): SGHVS, FQNEAQ. This CDR3 spans 18 amino acids.

The chain has TRBV6-1 and TRBJ1-1; a weak D match, TRBD1 (6 bases). Trimming removed 5 bases from V and 0 bases from J, with 16 bases in between. Germline values: CDR1 MNHNS, CDR2 SASEGT. This CDR3 is 16 amino acids long. The CDR3 DNA reads TGTGCCAGCAGTAAAAACGGACAGCAACTGAACACTGAAGCTTTCTTT. As protein: CASSKNGQQLNTEAFF.